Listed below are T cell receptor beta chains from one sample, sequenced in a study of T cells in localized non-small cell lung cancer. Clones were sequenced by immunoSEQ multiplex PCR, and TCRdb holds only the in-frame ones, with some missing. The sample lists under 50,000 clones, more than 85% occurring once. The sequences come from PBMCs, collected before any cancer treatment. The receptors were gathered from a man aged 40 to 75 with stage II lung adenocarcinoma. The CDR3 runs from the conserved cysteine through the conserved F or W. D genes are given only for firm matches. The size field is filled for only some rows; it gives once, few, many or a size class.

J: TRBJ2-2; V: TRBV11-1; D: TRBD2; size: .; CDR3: CASSFGLAGGLAGELFF; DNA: TGTGCCAGCAGCTTCGGACTAGCGGGGGGTTTAGCCGGGGAGCTGTTTTTT
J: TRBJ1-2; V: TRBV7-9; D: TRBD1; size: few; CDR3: CASSPSGGTNYGYTF; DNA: TGTGCCAGCAGCCCTTCAGGGGGGACTAACTATGGCTACACCTTC
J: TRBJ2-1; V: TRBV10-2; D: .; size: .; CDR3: CASREVSEQFF; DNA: TGCGCCAGCAGGGAGGTTAGTGAGCAGTTCTTC
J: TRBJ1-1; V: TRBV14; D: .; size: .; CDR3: CASSQFFRAVARRAEAFF; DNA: TGTGCCAGCAGCCAATTTTTTCGCGCCGTCGCCAGGCGGGCTGAAGCTTTCTTT
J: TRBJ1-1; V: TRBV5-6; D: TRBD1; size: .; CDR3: CASSLGGQVWVVRTEAFF; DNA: TGTGCCAGCAGCTTGGGCGGACAGGTTTGGGTTGTAAGGACTGAAGCTTTCTTT
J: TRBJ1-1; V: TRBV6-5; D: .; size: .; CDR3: CASSERWTEAFF; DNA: TGTGCCAGCAGTGAAAGGTGGACTGAAGCTTTCTTT
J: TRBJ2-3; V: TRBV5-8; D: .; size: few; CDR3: CASTIVGRASTDTQYF; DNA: TGTGCCAGCACCATAGTCGGACGAGCGAGCACAGATACGCAGTATTTT
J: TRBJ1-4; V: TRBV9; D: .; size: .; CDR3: CASSVGGGFNEKLFF; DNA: TGTGCCAGCAGCGTAGGCGGAGGGTTTAATGAAAAACTGTTTTTT
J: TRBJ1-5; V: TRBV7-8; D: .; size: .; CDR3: CASSLEDAGMAQHF; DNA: TGTGCCAGCAGCTTAGAAGATGCGGGAATGGCCCAGCATTTT
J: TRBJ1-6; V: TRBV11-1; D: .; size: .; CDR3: CASSLQGYNSPLHF; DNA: TGTGCCAGCAGCTTACAGGGCTACAATTCACCCCTCCACTTT
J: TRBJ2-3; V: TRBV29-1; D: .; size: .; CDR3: CSVVAGGTDTQYF; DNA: TGCAGCGTTGTTGCAGGGGGCACAGATACGCAGTATTTT
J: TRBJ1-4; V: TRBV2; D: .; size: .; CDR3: CASNEDVATNEKLFF; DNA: TGTGCCAGCAACGAGGACGTTGCAACTAATGAAAAACTGTTTTTT
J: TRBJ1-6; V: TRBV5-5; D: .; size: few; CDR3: CASSLRRTAQYSPLHF; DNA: TGTGCCAGCAGCTTGAGAAGGACAGCCCAATATTCACCCCTCCACTTT
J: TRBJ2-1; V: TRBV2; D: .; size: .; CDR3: CASKVGSRFF; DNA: TGTGCCAGCAAGGTTGGGAGTAGGTTCTTC
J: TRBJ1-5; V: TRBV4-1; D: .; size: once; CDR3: CASSQVRNQPQHF; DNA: TGCGCCAGCAGCCAAGTAAGGAATCAGCCCCAGCATTTT
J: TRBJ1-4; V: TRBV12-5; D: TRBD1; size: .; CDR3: CASGPGQGGGNEKLFF; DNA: TGTGCTAGTGGCCCCGGACAGGGCGGAGGTAATGAAAAACTGTTTTTT
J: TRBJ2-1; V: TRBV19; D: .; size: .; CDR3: CASSTGTATLAVLYNEQFF; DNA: TGTGCCAGTAGTACCGGGACAGCCACCCTAGCGGTTCTTTACAATGAGCAGTTCTTC
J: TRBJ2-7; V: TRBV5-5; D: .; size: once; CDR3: CASSSNYEQYF; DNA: TGTGCCAGCAGCTCAAACTACGAGCAGTACTTC
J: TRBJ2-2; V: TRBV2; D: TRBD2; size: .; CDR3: CASSDGLAGAGELFF; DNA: TGTGCCAGCAGTGACGGCCTAGCGGGGGCCGGGGAGCTGTTTTTT
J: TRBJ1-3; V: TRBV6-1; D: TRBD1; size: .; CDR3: CASSSTQGVGNTIYF; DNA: TGTGCCAGCAGTTCTACACAGGGGGTTGGAAACACCATATATTTT
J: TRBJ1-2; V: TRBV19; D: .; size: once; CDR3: CASSILGSAGYTF; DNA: TGTGCCAGTAGTATTTTAGGGTCTGCTGGCTACACCTTC
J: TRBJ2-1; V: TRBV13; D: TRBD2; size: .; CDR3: CASSPGLAGEDEQFF; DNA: TGTGCCAGCAGCCCCGGACTAGCGGGGGAGGATGAGCAGTTCTTC
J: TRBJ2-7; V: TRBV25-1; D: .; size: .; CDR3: CASSNPGPSSYEQYF; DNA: TGTGCCAGCAGTAACCCGGGGCCCAGCTCCTACGAGCAGTACTTC
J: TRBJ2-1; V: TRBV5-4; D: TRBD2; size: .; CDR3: CASSVSGGGNNEQFF; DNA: TGTGCCAGCAGCGTTAGCGGGGGGGGGAACAATGAGCAGTTCTTC
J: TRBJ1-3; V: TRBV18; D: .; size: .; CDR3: CASSSGRGSGNTIYF; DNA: TGTGCCAGCTCATCAGGAAGGGGGTCTGGAAACACCATATATTTT
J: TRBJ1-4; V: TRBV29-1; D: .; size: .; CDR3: CSARTGLGVLEKLFF; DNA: TGCAGCGCTCGAACAGGGTTAGGTGTATTGGAAAAACTGTTTTTT
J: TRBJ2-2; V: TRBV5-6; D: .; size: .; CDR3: CASSFGTTNTGELFF; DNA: TGTGCCAGCAGCTTCGGCACCACGAACACCGGGGAGCTGTTTTTT
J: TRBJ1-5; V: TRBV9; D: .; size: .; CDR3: CASSRGGMSNQPQHF; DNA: TGTGCCAGCAGCCGAGGGGGAATGAGCAATCAGCCCCAGCATTTT
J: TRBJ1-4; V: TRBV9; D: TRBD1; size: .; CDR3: CASSVGGQGRNEKLFF; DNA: TGTGCCAGCAGCGTAGGCGGACAGGGAAGAAATGAAAAACTGTTTTTT
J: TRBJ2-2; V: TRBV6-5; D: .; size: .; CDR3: CASSYSTGAGELFF; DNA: TGTGCCAGCAGTTACTCGACTGGGGCCGGGGAGCTGTTTTTT
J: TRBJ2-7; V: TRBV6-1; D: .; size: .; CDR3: CASSTPRGHYYEQYF; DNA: TGTGCCAGCTCCACTCCCCGGGGCCACTATTACGAGCAGTACTTC
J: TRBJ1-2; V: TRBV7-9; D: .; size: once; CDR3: CASSLGAGSDGYTF; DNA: TGTGCCAGCAGCTTAGGGGCAGGGTCGGATGGCTACACCTTC
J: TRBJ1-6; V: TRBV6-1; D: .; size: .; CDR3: CASAEMSSYNSPLHF; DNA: TGTGCCAGCGCAGAGATGAGCTCCTATAATTCACCCCTCCACTTT
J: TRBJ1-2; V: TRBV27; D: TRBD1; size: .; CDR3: CASRSQGAGYGYTF; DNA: TGTGCCAGCAGATCCCAGGGGGCCGGCTATGGCTACACCTTC
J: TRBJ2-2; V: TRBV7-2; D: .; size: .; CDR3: CASVRGPNTGELFF; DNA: TGTGCCAGCGTCCGGGGGCCTAACACCGGGGAGCTGTTTTTT
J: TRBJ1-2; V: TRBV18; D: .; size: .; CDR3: CSSSPGDNYGYTF; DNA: TGTTCCAGCTCACCGGGGGATAACTATGGCTACACCTTC
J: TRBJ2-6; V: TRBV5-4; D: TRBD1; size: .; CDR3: CASSSPNYRSRDRKGVLTF; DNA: TGTGCCAGCAGCTCGCCCAACTACAGGTCCCGGGACAGGAAGGGTGTCCTGACTTTC
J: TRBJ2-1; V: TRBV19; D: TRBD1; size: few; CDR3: CASSIRRGPANEQFF; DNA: TGTGCCAGTAGTATACGCAGGGGGCCGGCGAATGAGCAGTTCTTC
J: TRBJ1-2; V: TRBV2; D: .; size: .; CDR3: CASSGWTENYGYTF; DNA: TGTGCCAGCAGTGGGTGGACAGAAAACTATGGCTACACCTTC
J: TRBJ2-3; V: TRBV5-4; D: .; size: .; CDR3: CASSATSTDTQYF; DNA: TGTGCCAGCAGCGCGACAAGCACAGATACGCAGTATTTT
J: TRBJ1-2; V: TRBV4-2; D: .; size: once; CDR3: CASSQDWSGYTF; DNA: TGTGCCAGCAGCCAAGACTGGAGCGGCTACACCTTC
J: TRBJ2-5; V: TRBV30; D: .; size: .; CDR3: CAWSSQMQETQYF; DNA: TGTGCCTGGAGTAGTCAGATGCAAGAGACCCAGTACTTC
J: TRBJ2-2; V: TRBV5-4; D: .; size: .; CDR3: CASSSSRDPPPGELFF; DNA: TGTGCCAGCAGCTCGTCCCGGGACCCTCCCCCCGGGGAGCTGTTTTTT
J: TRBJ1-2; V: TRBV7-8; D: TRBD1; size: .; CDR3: CASSPPGTAIYGYTF; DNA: TGTGCCAGCAGCCCTCCCGGGACAGCCATTTATGGCTACACCTTC
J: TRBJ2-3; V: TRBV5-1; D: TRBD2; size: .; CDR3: CASSSSGGYTQYF; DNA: TGCGCCAGCAGCTCGAGCGGGGGGTATACGCAGTATTTT
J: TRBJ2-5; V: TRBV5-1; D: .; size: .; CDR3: CASSLDPPGRETQYF; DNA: TGCGCCAGCAGCTTGGATCCCCCGGGGAGGGAGACCCAGTACTTC
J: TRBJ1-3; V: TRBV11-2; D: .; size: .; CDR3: CASAENTIYF; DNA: TGTGCCAGCGCCGAAAACACCATATATTTT
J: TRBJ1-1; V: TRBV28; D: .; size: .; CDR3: CASSAIKGAFF; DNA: TGTGCCAGCAGTGCCATCAAAGGGGCTTTCTTT